A single sample is the source of the 28 T cell receptor beta chains below, sequenced in a study of monozygotic twins with inflammatory bowel disease. TCRdb reanalyzed the 5' RACE reads and collapses them to one entry per CDR3 protein, without DNA. This table holds 200,000 to 250,000 distinct CDR3 sequences. Sequencing used blood. The origin of the receptors is a human donor with ulcerative colitis or Crohn's disease, or a healthy co-twin of an affected twin (not recorded which).

CDR3: CASSAQSNTEAFF. The chain is built from TRBV6-1 and TRBJ1-1. This CDR3 is 13 amino acids long. CDR1 MNHNS and CDR2 SASEGT come from the germline V gene.

The chain uses TRBV5-1 and TRBJ2-1; TCRdb lists TRBD1, though no DNA is available to test this call. Germline CDR1 reads SGHRS; CDR2 reads YFSETQ. The CDR3 spans 15 residues. CDR3 in amino acids: CASSPPGGAYNEQFF.

The chain recombines TRBV19 with TRBJ2-1; absent DNA, TCRdb's TRBD2 call cannot be checked. This CDR3 comprises 17 residues. Germline V gene lookup returns CDR1 LNHDA and CDR2 SQIVND (reference sequence). The chain's CDR3 is CATKTSGGHGSYNEQFF. Filled out from reference TRBV19 and TRBJ2-1, the complete variable domain reads DGGITQSPKYLFRKEGQNVTLSCEQNLNHDAMYWYRQDPGQGLRLIYYSQIVNDFQKGDIAEGYSVSREKKESFPLTVTSAQKNPTAFYLCATKTSGGHGSYNEQFFGPGTRLTVL.

The chain is built from TRBV6-1 and TRBJ2-7; the D call of TRBD1 rests on TCRdb alone, since no DNA is present to check it. This CDR3 region has 15 residues. Germline V CDR1 and CDR2: MNHNS, SASEGT. CDR3 sequence reads: CASSQDLGPWDEQYF.

The genes are TRBV7-9 and TRBJ2-2. The CDR3 runs 12 residues. CDR1 SEHNR and CDR2 FQNEAQ come from the germline V gene (reference sequence). This chain's CDR3 is CASSWGTGELFF.

The chain combines TRBV12-3 or TRBV12-4 with TRBJ2-1; TCRdb names TRBD2, which stays unverified in the absence of DNA. This CDR3 spans 20 amino acids. Here the CDR3 reads CASSLARGSSGGADYNEQFF.

V usage is TRBV12-3 or TRBV12-4 and J usage is TRBJ1-4; TCRdb gives TRBD1 as the D gene, but with no DNA this cannot be confirmed. CDR3 length equals 14 residues. The CDR3 sequence is CASRNRATNEKLFF.

The CDR3: CASSLESQINEKLFF. This chain connects TRBV7-9 to TRBJ1-4. CDR1 and CDR2 (germline): SEHNR, FQNEAQ (reference sequence). There are 15 residues in the CDR3.

This chain uses TRBV6-6 with TRBJ1-5; with no DNA, the TCRdb D assignment of TRBD1 cannot be verified. CDR1 is MNHNY and CDR2 is SVGAGI in the germline V gene (reference sequence). The length of the CDR3 is 12 residues. The CDR3 region is CASTSPGGPQHF.

V and J are TRBV20-1 and TRBJ1-6; checking the TCRdb D call of TRBD1 is not possible without DNA. CDR1 is DFQATT, CDR2 SNEGSKA, per germline (reference sequence). The CDR3 has 14 residues. The CDR3 sequence is CSAGQVRYNSPLHF.

The chain's CDR3 is CASSLSIILLAGWGETQYF. This sequence joins TRBV12-3 or TRBV12-4 and TRBJ2-5; as DNA is missing, the TRBD2 call by TCRdb cannot be tested. This CDR3 region has 19 residues.

The J gene is TRBJ2-1, the V gene TRBV29-1. CDR1 SQVTM and CDR2 ANQGSEA come from the germline V gene. CDR3 size: 11 residues. This chain's CDR3 is CSVERYNEQFF.

The J gene is TRBJ1-4, the V gene TRBV7-6; TCRdb designates TRBD1, a call that cannot be tested without DNA. The length of the CDR3 is 14 residues. Germline CDR1 SGHVS, CDR2 FNYEAQ. CDR3 sequence reads: CASSRALRGEKLFF.

The chain joins TRBV24-1 to TRBJ2-3. Germline V gene data show CDR1 as KGHDR and CDR2 as SFDVKD. The CDR3 sequence is 14 residues long. The CDR3 sequence: CATSDRRSTDTQYF.

This chain uses TRBV7-2 with TRBJ1-1; the TRBD1 assignment by TCRdb is unverifiable without DNA. The V gene's germline CDR1 is SGHTA and CDR2 FQGNSA. The CDR3 has 15 amino acids. The CDR3 here is CASSLRGVPYTEAFF.

This chain connects TRBV12-3 or TRBV12-4 to TRBJ1-1; the TRBD1 assignment by TCRdb is unverifiable without DNA. The CDR3 consists of 13 residues. The CDR3 reads CASSLAGMPEAFF.

This chain joins TRBV4-1 and TRBJ1-5; TCRdb picks TRBD1, but there is no DNA to check that call. CDR1 and CDR2 from the germline V gene are MGHRA and YSYEKL. The CDR3 extends over 14 amino acids. CDR3: CASSQGYGAQPQHF.

This chain connects TRBV7-9 to TRBJ2-7; there is no DNA to check the TCRdb D call of TRBD2. The CDR3 runs 15 residues. Per the germline V gene, CDR1 is SEHNR and CDR2 is FQNEAQ (reference sequence). The CDR3 loop reads CASSPSVLSDYEQYF.

The CDR3 sequence: CASSRGIAGWREQFF. V is TRBV12-3 or TRBV12-4 and J is TRBJ2-1; the TRBD2 assignment by TCRdb is unverifiable without DNA. The CDR3 consists of 15 residues.

This chain joins TRBV11-2 and TRBJ2-1; lacking DNA, the TRBD2 call made by TCRdb goes unchecked. This CDR3 region has 16 residues. Germline assignment: CDR1 SGHAT and CDR2 FQNNGV. The CDR3 sequence: CASSLVGLAGKNEQFF.

The chain links TRBV12-3 or TRBV12-4 to TRBJ2-7; absent DNA, TCRdb's TRBD1 call cannot be checked. The CDR3 is 13 residues long. The chain's CDR3 is CANLDRIPYEQYF.

This chain uses TRBV2 with TRBJ2-3. This CDR3 is built from 13 residues. The germline CDR1 and CDR2 sequences are SNHLY and FYNNEI. CDR3 region: CASSGNSADTQYF.

The CDR3: CASSLATGDRNEQFF. The chain joins TRBV7-9 to TRBJ2-1; TCRdb calls TRBD1, which cannot be checked without DNA. Germline V lookup: CDR1 SEHNR, CDR2 FQNEAQ (reference sequence). The CDR3 consists of 15 residues.

The chain links TRBV19 to TRBJ2-7. Germline V gene sequence: CDR1 LNHDA, CDR2 SQIVND (reference sequence). The CDR3 runs to 13 residues. CDR3 loop: CASRSKSTYEQYF. The variable domain in full, with the rest retrieved from reference TRBV19 and TRBJ2-7, is DGGITQSPKYLFRKEGQNVTLSCEQNLNHDAMYWYRQDPGQGLRLIYYSQIVNDFQKGDIAEGYSVSREKKESFPLTVTSAQKNPTAFYLCASRSKSTYEQYFGPGTRLTVT.

CDR3 residues: CAISARTSGTSGSNEQFF. The chain couples TRBV10-3 to TRBJ2-1; TCRdb reports TRBD2, a call that lacks DNA to check it against. The CDR3 runs to 18 residues. CDR1 and CDR2 from the germline V gene are ENHRY and SYGVKD.

This chain joins TRBV2 and TRBJ2-1. From germline, CDR1 is SNHLY and CDR2 FYNNEI. This CDR3 comprises 14 residues. The CDR3 reads CASSEVSFGGEQFF. Variable domain in full (rest from reference TRBV2 and TRBJ2-1): EPEVTQTPSHQVTQMGQEVILRCVPISNHLYFYWYRQILGQKVEFLVSFYNNEISEKSEIFDDQFSVERPDGSNFTLKIRSTKLEDSAMYFCASSEVSFGGEQFFGPGTRLTVL.

This chain connects TRBV7-3 to TRBJ2-2; lacking DNA, the TRBD2 call made by TCRdb goes unchecked. There are 15 residues in the CDR3. Germline-derived CDR1 and CDR2 are SGHTA and FQGTGA. CDR3 protein: CASSFSGSNTGELFF. The complete variable domain, with remaining parts taken from reference TRBV7-3 and TRBJ2-2, reads GAGVSQTPSNKVTEKGKYVELRCDPISGHTALYWYRQSLGQGPEFLIYFQGTGAADDSGLPNDRFFAVRPEGSVSTLKIQRTERGDSAVYLCASSFSGSNTGELFFGEGSRLTVL.

The CDR3 reads CASSHAPGQSVYEQYF. The chain recombines TRBV3-1 with TRBJ2-7; TCRdb gives TRBD1 as the D gene, but with no DNA this cannot be confirmed. The germline V gene has CDR1 LGHDT and CDR2 YNNKEL (reference sequence). This CDR3 spans 16 amino acids.